A selection of T cell receptor beta chains follows, all from one sample in a study of CD8 T cells in ankylosing spondylitis. A single record per CDR3 protein comes from TCRdb applying MiXCR to the 5' RACE reads. The sample has 300,000 to 350,000 distinct CDR3 sequences; less than 25% are singletons. The sample taken for sequencing was blood, either unsorted or a sorted T cell fraction (not recorded which). Receptors were obtained from a female donor with ankylosing spondylitis or in good health (not recorded which). The CDR3 runs from the conserved cysteine through the conserved F or W. A D gene is named only where the DNA matches it firmly. Size values are once, few and many counts, or a class for expanded clones, and some rows have none.

j_gene | abundance | v_gene | d_gene | CDR3aa | CDR3nt
TRBJ2-1 | - | TRBV28 | TRBD2 | CASRVSGSHEQFF | TGTGCCAGCAGGGTTAGCGGGAGCCATGAGCAGTTCTTC
TRBJ1-1 | many | TRBV29-1 | - | CSASQGLMNTEAFF | TGCAGCGCCTCACAGGGACTCATGAACACTGAAGCTTTCTTT
TRBJ2-7 | - | TRBV5-5 | - | CASSYDYYEQYF | TGTGCCAGCAGCTACGATTACTACGAGCAGTACTTC
TRBJ1-6 | few | TRBV2 | - | CASSERQGGITPLHF | TGTGCCAGCAGTGAACGCCAGGGTGGTATTACACCCCTCCACTTT
TRBJ2-7 | - | TRBV18 | TRBD1 | CASSPREQGAEQYF | TGTGCCAGCTCACCACGGGAACAGGGGGCCGAGCAGTACTTC
TRBJ2-7 | - | TRBV12-3/TRBV12-4 | - | CASSLWENEQYF | TGTGCCAGCAGTTTATGGGAGAACGAGCAGTACTTC
TRBJ1-1 | - | TRBV25-1 | - | CASSGVPGHDTEAFF | TGTGCCAGCAGTGGCGTACCGGGACACGACACTGAAGCTTTCTTT
TRBJ2-1 | - | TRBV5-5 | TRBD1 | CASKNPGTGTLNEQFF | TGTGCCAGCAAAAACCCCGGGACAGGTACATTAAATGAGCAGTTCTTC
TRBJ1-1 | - | TRBV6-1 | - | CASSEAIGVGTEAFF | TGTGCCAGCAGTGAAGCGATAGGCGTGGGAACTGAAGCTTTCTTT
TRBJ2-5 | few | TRBV20-1 | TRBD2 | CSARARDYGRETQYF | TGCAGTGCTAGAGCCCGGGACTACGGACGGGAGACCCAGTACTTC
TRBJ2-7 | - | TRBV5-6 | TRBD2 | CASSLGTSGTYYEQYF | TGTGCCAGCAGCTTGGGGACTAGCGGGACTTATTACGAGCAGTACTTC
TRBJ1-1 | - | TRBV7-8 | TRBD1 | CASSPTGGRAEAFF | TGTGCCAGCAGCCCGACAGGGGGCAGGGCTGAAGCTTTCTTT
TRBJ2-2 | - | TRBV6-5 | TRBD1 | CASSYTGTGETGELFF | TGTGCCAGCAGTTACACGGGGACAGGGGAAACCGGGGAGCTGTTTTTT
TRBJ1-2 | - | TRBV5-6 | TRBD1 | CASSFRQGGYGYTF | TGTGCCAGCAGCTTCAGACAGGGAGGTTATGGCTACACCTTC
TRBJ2-7 | few | TRBV6-1 | - | CASSARQTSYEQYF | TGTGCCAGCAGTGCCCGACAGACCTCCTACGAGCAGTACTTC
TRBJ2-5 | few | TRBV20-1 | - | CSARDLKQGQETQYF | TGCAGTGCTAGAGATCTAAAACAAGGCCAAGAGACCCAGTACTTC
TRBJ2-7 | few | TRBV7-9 | - | CASSLAGAARTTYEQYF | TGTGCCAGCAGCTTAGCGGGGGCGGCGAGGACCACCTACGAGCAGTACTTC
TRBJ2-7 | - | TRBV7-2 | TRBD1 | CASSTPSGGPRSYEQYF | TGTGCCAGCAGCACCCCTTCAGGGGGCCCACGCTCCTACGAGCAGTACTTC
TRBJ2-1 | - | TRBV6-5 | TRBD2 | CASSSGLAGVLRSYNEQFF | TGTGCCAGCAGTTCGGGACTAGCGGGAGTCCTCCGCTCCTACAATGAGCAGTTCTTC
TRBJ2-1 | few | TRBV6-5 | - | CASSYSFGEQFF | TGTGCCAGCAGTTACTCCTTCGGGGAGCAGTTCTTC
TRBJ2-1 | - | TRBV5-1 | TRBD1 | CASSAQGTGGLYEQFF | TGCGCCAGCAGCGCCCAGGGGACAGGGGGCCTTTATGAGCAGTTCTTC
TRBJ2-5 | - | TRBV4-2 | - | CASSQQQTSLETQYF | TGTGCCAGCAGCCAACAACAGACTAGTCTAGAGACCCAGTACTTC
TRBJ2-4 | - | TRBV18 | - | CASSPTALNIQYF | TGTGCCAGCTCACCAACGGCCCTAAACATTCAGTACTTC
TRBJ2-7 | - | TRBV11-3 | - | CASAWGPMGEQYF | TGTGCCAGCGCGTGGGGGCCGATGGGAGAGCAGTACTTC
TRBJ1-1 | many | TRBV29-1 | - | CSSSLQPNTEAFF | TGCAGTTCATCCCTTCAGCCGAACACTGAAGCTTTCTTT
TRBJ2-2 | - | TRBV20-1 | - | CSAPGTYGDTGELFF | TGCAGTGCTCCTGGGACGTATGGCGACACCGGGGAGCTGTTTTTT
TRBJ2-2 | few | TRBV9 | - | CASSPRDQNTGELFF | TGTGCCAGCAGCCCCCGAGACCAGAACACCGGGGAGCTGTTTTTT
TRBJ2-7 | - | TRBV5-1 | - | CASSPGVGHEQYF | TGCGCCAGCAGCCCAGGGGTCGGCCACGAGCAGTACTTC
TRBJ2-3 | many | TRBV4-3 | - | CASSQGDTQYF | TGTGCCAGCAGCCAGGGAGATACGCAGTATTTT
TRBJ2-3 | - | TRBV18 | TRBD2 | CASSPRAGAGDTQYF | TGTGCCAGCTCACCGAGAGCGGGAGCAGGAGATACGCAGTATTTT
TRBJ2-7 | - | TRBV20-1 | TRBD2 | CSANDLAGDSYEQYF | TGCAGTGCCAACGATCTAGCGGGAGATTCCTACGAGCAGTACTTC
TRBJ1-3 | few | TRBV5-1 | - | CASSLLSSGNTIYF | TGCGCCAGCAGCTTATTATCTAGTGGAAACACCATATATTTT
TRBJ2-7 | few | TRBV12-3/TRBV12-4 | - | CASSFGRARVTYEQYF | TGTGCCAGCAGTTTTGGCAGGGCTCGGGTAACCTACGAGCAGTACTTC
TRBJ2-1 | - | TRBV7-2 | TRBD2 | CASSPGTSDYNEQFF | TGTGCCAGCAGCCCCGGGACTAGCGACTACAATGAGCAGTTCTTC
TRBJ2-1 | - | TRBV19 | - | CASRSPGAVAHPNEQFF | TGTGCCAGTAGATCCCCCGGGGCGGTTGCCCACCCCAATGAGCAGTTCTTC
TRBJ2-5 | - | TRBV7-2 | - | CASSRSWQQETQYF | TGTGCCAGCAGCAGGTCTTGGCAACAAGAGACCCAGTACTTC
TRBJ1-5 | few | TRBV29-1 | - | CSVGDTNQPQHF | TGCAGCGTGGGGGACACAAATCAGCCCCAGCATTTT
TRBJ1-6 | few | TRBV4-2 | - | CASSQVGSPLHF | TGTGCCAGCAGCCAAGTTGGCTCACCCCTCCACTTT
TRBJ2-1 | - | TRBV6-5 | TRBD2 | CASSGRGEQFF | TGTGCCAGCAGCGGGAGGGGTGAGCAGTTCTTC
TRBJ2-5 | many | TRBV5-6 | TRBD2 | CASSLSGKTQYF | TGTGCCAGCAGCTTGAGCGGGAAGACCCAGTACTTC
TRBJ2-3 | - | TRBV10-3 | - | CAISEGAVTQYF | TGTGCCATCAGTGAGGGGGCCGTTACGCAGTATTTT
TRBJ2-3 | - | TRBV13 | - | CASSRAFTSTDTQYF | TGTGCCAGCAGCAGAGCGTTCACTAGCACAGATACGCAGTATTTT
TRBJ2-7 | few | TRBV6-1 | - | CASSWRGHAYEQYF | TGTGCCAGCAGCTGGCGGGGGCACGCCTACGAGCAGTACTTC
TRBJ1-5 | - | TRBV7-2 | - | CASSFGPPGNQPQHF | TGTGCCAGCAGCTTTGGGCCTCCGGGGAATCAGCCCCAGCATTTT
TRBJ2-3 | - | TRBV29-1 | - | CSVALGDTQYF | TGCAGCGTTGCATTGGGAGATACGCAGTATTTT
TRBJ1-2 | many | TRBV15 | - | CATSRDKAYGYTF | TGTGCCACCAGCAGAGATAAGGCGTATGGCTACACCTTC
TRBJ2-7 | few | TRBV2 | - | CASSDQEQYF | TGTGCCAGCAGTGACCAGGAGCAGTACTTC
TRBJ1-4 | medium-sized | TRBV12-3/TRBV12-4 | TRBD1 | CASSPGTGRQKLFF | TGTGCCAGCAGTCCCGGGACAGGGAGGCAAAAACTGTTTTTT
TRBJ2-3 | few | TRBV7-2 | - | CASSLVSDPTDTQYF | TGTGCCAGCAGCTTAGTAAGCGATCCCACAGATACGCAGTATTTT
TRBJ2-4 | many | TRBV12-3/TRBV12-4 | - | CASSEVAKNIQYF | TGTGCCAGCAGCGAGGTAGCCAAAAACATTCAGTACTTC
TRBJ2-4 | - | TRBV20-1 | - | CSASIPGRTAKNIQYF | TGCAGTGCTTCGATTCCGGGACGGACGGCCAAAAACATTCAGTACTTC
TRBJ2-7 | few | TRBV7-8 | TRBD2 | CASSLERGHYEQYF | TGTGCCAGCAGCTTAGAGCGGGGGCACTACGAGCAGTACTTC
TRBJ1-1 | - | TRBV15 | - | CATSRDVMNTEAFF | TGTGCCACCAGCAGAGATGTGATGAACACTGAAGCTTTCTTT
TRBJ2-5 | few | TRBV29-1 | TRBD2 | CSVGLAGGVTQYF | TGCAGCGTGGGACTAGCGGGAGGGGTGACCCAGTACTTC
TRBJ2-1 | few | TRBV11-2 | - | CASSLDRGQSGSEQFF | TGTGCCAGCAGCTTAGATCGTGGACAAAGTGGTAGTGAGCAGTTCTTC
TRBJ2-4 | few | TRBV6-2/TRBV6-3 | - | CASSYGDFGDIQYF | TGTGCCAGCAGTTACGGGGACTTTGGGGACATTCAGTACTTC
TRBJ1-2 | - | TRBV12-5 | TRBD1 | CASGLVKGQGDYGYTF | TGTGCTAGTGGTTTGGTAAAGGGACAGGGGGACTATGGCTACACCTTC
TRBJ2-7 | - | TRBV20-1 | - | CSAPSPGAAYEQYF | TGCAGTGCTCCCTCGCCGGGAGCCGCCTACGAGCAGTACTTC
TRBJ2-1 | - | TRBV3-1 | - | CASSQDPGPAYNEQFF | TGTGCCAGCAGCCAAGATCCGGGTCCGGCCTACAATGAGCAGTTCTTC
TRBJ2-1 | - | TRBV9 | - | CASSAAKNEQFF | TGTGCCAGCAGCGCCGCCAAGAATGAGCAGTTCTTC